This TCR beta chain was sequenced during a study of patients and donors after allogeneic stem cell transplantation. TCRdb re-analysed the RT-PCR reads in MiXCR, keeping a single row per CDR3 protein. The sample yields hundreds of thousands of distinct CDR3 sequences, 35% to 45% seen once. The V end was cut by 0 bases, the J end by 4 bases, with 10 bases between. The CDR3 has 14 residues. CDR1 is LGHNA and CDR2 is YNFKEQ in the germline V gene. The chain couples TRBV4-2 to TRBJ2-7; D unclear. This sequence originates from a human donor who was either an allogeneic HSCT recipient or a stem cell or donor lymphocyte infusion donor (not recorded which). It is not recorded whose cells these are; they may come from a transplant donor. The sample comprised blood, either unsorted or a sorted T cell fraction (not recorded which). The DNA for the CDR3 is TGTGCCAGCAGCCAAGATTGGGCATCTTACGAGCAGTACTTC. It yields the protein CASSQDWASYEQYF.